One sample yielded the 32 T cell receptor beta chains listed below, sequenced in a study of OX40 agonist ivuxolimab in advanced cancers. The library came from the immunoSEQ multiplex PCR assay. In TCRdb, the immuneACCESS table is reduced to in-frame sequences with V and J assigned. These tables do not hold every clone; where another copy was compared, an unresolved V gene accounts for under half, and the others remain unexplained. The sample records approximately 160,000 clones, roughly 94% of which are singletons. About 0.31% of the sample comes from the top ten. The material was CD4+ or CD8+ T cells sorted from blood, obtained in a trial of the OX40 agonist ivuxolimab. The receptor set was obtained from an adult with an advanced solid tumor such as melanoma, head and neck, liver or kidney cancer.

This chain joins TRBV4-1 and TRBJ2-5; no clear D. The V gene's germline CDR1 is MGHRA and CDR2 YSYEKL. CDR3 size: 15 residues. The V end lost 0 bases, the J end lost 5 bases, and 13 bases lay between the germline ends. This chain's CDR3 is CASSQDLKVGETQYF. The CDR3 nucleotides read TGCGCCAGCAGCCAAGATCTTAAGGTGGGGGAGACCCAGTACTTC.

This chain links TRBV14 with TRBJ2-7; no definite D call. The CDR3 totals 18 residues. Germline V gene lookup returns CDR1 SGHDN and CDR2 FVKESK. The V end lost 3 bases, the J end lost 2 bases, and 23 bases lay between the germline ends. CDR3: CASSQTPQTIIWAYEQYF. CDR3 nucleotide sequence: TGTGCCAGCAGCCAGACCCCCCAGACAATCATATGGGCCTACGAGCAGTACTTC.

The V and J genes are TRBV10-1 and TRBJ2-5; D ambiguous. The J call is doubtful: the DNA matches TRBJ2-7 better. Germline V gene sequence: CDR1 WNHNN, CDR2 SYGVQD (reference sequence). The CDR3 has 12 residues. The CDR3 loop is CASSDPGYEQYF. The CDR3 nucleotides read TGCGCCAGCAGTGACCCCGGCTACGAGCAGTACTTC.

This clone was detected only a few times. The CDR3 bases are TGCGCCAGCAGCCGGCAGGGGGACTACACCTTC. Translation: CASSRQGDYTF. V and J are TRBV5-1 and TRBJ1-2; 7 bases line up with TRBD1. CDR1 and CDR2 from the germline V gene are SGHRS and YFSETQ. The CDR3 runs to 11 residues. V was pared by 4 bases and J by 10 bases, with 4 bases of the junction left unmatched.

V is TRBV6-5 and J is TRBJ1-2; the D is unclear. V lost 0 bases and J lost 3, with 8 bases in between. The CDR3 contains 14 residues. CDR1 and CDR2 (germline): MNHEY, SVGAGI. As DNA, the CDR3 is TGTGCCAGCAGTTACTCTTCTGCCTACTATGGCTACACCTTC. The encoded protein is CASSYSSAYYGYTF.

The gene calls are TRBV7-2 and TRBJ2-3, with D unresolved. Germline V gene data show CDR1 as SGHTA and CDR2 as FQGNSA. Trimming removed 5 bases at V and 1 base at J, with 13 bases between. The CDR3 spans 15 residues. The CDR3 here is CASSHQVLGTDTQYF. The CDR3 DNA reads as TGTGCCAGCAGCCATCAGGTATTAGGCACAGATACGCAGTATTTT.

The chain joins TRBV5-8 to TRBJ2-7; D gene unclear. The V and J ends lost 2 bases and 4 bases respectively, with 7 bases between them. This CDR3 contains 12 residues. Per the germline V gene, CDR1 is SGHTS and CDR2 is YDEGEE. DNA for the CDR3: TGTGCCAGCAGCTTAGGGTTTTACGAGCAGTACTTC. Protein sequence: CASSLGFYEQYF.

The chain carries TRBV4-1 and TRBJ1-5; D remains unclear. This CDR3 is 14 amino acids long. Trimming shortened V by 4 bases and J by 5 bases, and 12 bases separated the two germline ends. Germline CDR1 and CDR2: MGHRA and YSYEKL. As DNA, the CDR3 is TGCGCCAGCAGCCTAGACGGGCAGGATCAGCCCCAGCATTTT. Its translation is CASSLDGQDQPQHF.

V usage is TRBV4-3 and J usage is TRBJ2-5, with 9 bases that match TRBD2. Unmatched junction bases numbered 7, after V lost 0 bases and J lost 2 bases. The CDR3 has 17 amino acids. CDR1 and CDR2 (germline): LGHNA, YSLEER. CDR3 sequence (DNA): TGCGCCAGCAGCCAAGATGGAGGGGCGGGGGGGCAAGAGACCCAGTACTTC. Amino acids: CASSQDGGAGGQETQYF.

The chain joins TRBV6-5 to TRBJ2-2; no clear D. This CDR3 region has 13 residues. Germline V gives CDR1 MNHEY, CDR2 SVGAGI. Trimming shortened V by 4 bases and J by 5 bases, and 8 bases separated the two germline ends. DNA of the CDR3: TGTGCCAGCAGTTTCGGACGGACCGGGGAGCTGTTTTTT. Residues: CASSFGRTGELFF.

The rearrangement uses TRBV11-2 and TRBJ2-3; a possible D gene is TRBD1 (5 bases). Trimming pared 3 bases from V and 0 bases from J, leaving 10 bases between. The CDR3 runs 15 residues. Looked up from germline, CDR1 is SGHAT and CDR2 is FQNNGV. CDR3 bases: TGTGCCAGCAGCTTCCAGGGCCTGAGCACAGATACGCAGTATTTT. Protein sequence: CASSFQGLSTDTQYF.

The V gene is TRBV19, the J gene TRBJ2-1, with a weak D call TRBD2 (5 bases). The V gene lost 0 bases and the J gene lost 7 bases, with 13 bases spanning the gap. The CDR3 sequence is 15 residues long. Germline CDR1 reads LNHDA; CDR2 reads SQIVND (reference sequence). The CDR3 DNA reads TGTGCCAGTAGTATAGAAAACAGAGGGTGGAATGAGCAGTTCTTC. Its translation is CASSIENRGWNEQFF. Together with reference TRBV19 and TRBJ2-1, the CDR3 gives the full variable domain: DGGITQSPKYLFRKEGQNVTLSCEQNLNHDAMYWYRQDPGQGLRLIYYSQIVNDFQKGDIAEGYSVSREKKESFPLTVTSAQKNPTAFYLCASSIENRGWNEQFFGPGTRLTVL.

The chain is built from TRBV5-1 and TRBJ2-5, with TRBD1 matching 8 bases. J was trimmed by 3 bases and V by 4 bases; bases with no gene match: 5. In germline, CDR1 is SGHRS, CDR2 YFSETQ. The CDR3 totals 14 residues. This chain's CDR3 is CASSLAGGKETQYF. The CDR3 nucleotides read TGCGCCAGCAGCCTCGCAGGGGGCAAAGAGACCCAGTACTTC.

The V gene is TRBV18, the J gene TRBJ1-4, with D possibly being TRBD1 (6 bases). The CDR3 contains 14 residues. Trimming pared 3 bases from V and 4 bases from J, leaving 9 bases between. Germline loops: CDR1 KGHSH, CDR2 LQKENI. CDR3 in DNA: TGTGCCAGCTCACCCGGGACAAATAATGAAAAACTGTTTTTT. The encoded protein is CASSPGTNNEKLFF.

The chain combines TRBV7-2 with TRBJ1-3, with no clear D. CDR3 size: 14 residues. Between the trimmed V and J ends, which lost 5 bases and 4 bases, there was a span of 12 bases. CDR1 and CDR2 from the germline V gene are SGHTA and FQGNSA. DNA for the CDR3: TGTGCCAGCAGCCCCAGGACTGCCGGAAACACCATATATTTT. The encoded protein is CASSPRTAGNTIYF.

This chain's CDR3 is CASSVNSGGGIYNEQFF. As DNA, the CDR3 is TGCGCCAGCAGTGTGAATAGCGGGGGGGGAATTTACAATGAGCAGTTCTTC. V gene TRBV10-1 combines with J gene TRBJ2-1; TRBD2 aligns across 11 bases. The V segment lost 4 bases and the J segment 4 bases; nucleotides outside the gene matches: 9. Germline-derived CDR1 and CDR2 are WNHNN and SYGVQD (reference sequence). The CDR3 runs to 17 residues.

J is TRBJ1-2 and V is TRBV7-2; 8 nucleotides agree with TRBD1. Germline loops: CDR1 SGHTA, CDR2 FQGNSA. J gave up 1 base and V 8 bases, and 0 bases lay outside the gene matches. The CDR3 sequence is 12 residues long. CDR3 nucleotide sequence: TGTGCCAGCGGACAGGGTAACTATGGCTACACCTTC. Its translation: CASGQGNYGYTF.

This clone was detected only once. The chain employs TRBV7-2 and TRBJ2-7; 9 bases align to TRBD1. This CDR3 has 15 residues. The germline V gene encodes CDR1 SGHTA and CDR2 FQGNSA. J gave up 1 base and V 3 bases, and 4 bases lay outside the gene matches. The CDR3 protein is CASSFGTGQSYEQYF. CDR3 nucleotides: TGTGCCAGCAGCTTTGGGACAGGGCAATCCTACGAGCAGTACTTC. Filled out from reference TRBV7-2 and TRBJ2-7, the complete variable domain reads GAGVSQSPSNKVTEKGKDVELRCDPISGHTALYWYRQSLGQGLEFLIYFQGNSAPDKSGLPSDRFSAERTGGSVSTLTIQRTQQEDSAVYLCASSFGTGQSYEQYFGPGTRLTVT.

This clone has a single count. This rearrangement joins TRBV25-1 to TRBJ2-5, with a weak D call TRBD1 (5 bases). V was shortened by 3 bases and J by 1 base, with 12 bases between the two germline ends. Germline assignment: CDR1 MGHDK and CDR2 SYGVNS. The CDR3 has 15 amino acids. The CDR3 is CASSDTGEFQETQYF. The CDR3, as DNA: TGTGCCAGCAGTGATACAGGCGAGTTCCAAGAGACCCAGTACTTC.

This rearrangement joins TRBV7-2 to TRBJ1-5, with TRBD1 matching 9 bases. From germline, CDR1 is SGHTA and CDR2 FQGNSA. The CDR3 has 14 residues. The ends lost 7 bases at V and 7 bases at J; junction bases unmatched: 8. The CDR3 loop is CASTSGQGTQPQHF. CDR3 DNA sequence: TGTGCCAGCACCTCCGGACAGGGGACGCAGCCCCAGCATTTT.

The CDR3 protein is CASSLGGSSGNTIYF. In DNA form, the CDR3 reads TGTGCCAGCAGCTTGGGGGGCAGCTCTGGAAACACCATATATTTT. The chain carries TRBV5-6 and TRBJ1-3; a weak D match, TRBD1 (5 bases). V was shortened by 0 bases and J by 0 bases, with 7 bases between the two germline ends. This CDR3 has 15 amino acids. CDR1 is SGHDT and CDR2 is YYEEEE in the germline V gene.

In regard to this clone: The same CDR3 arises from other DNA sequences in this sample as well. The rearrangement links TRBV5-1 to TRBJ2-5, with a possible D match to TRBD2 (6 bases). The V end was cut by 7 bases, the J end by 5 bases, with 12 bases between. Germline V gives CDR1 SGHRS, CDR2 YFSETQ. The CDR3 runs 12 residues. CDR3 bases: TGCGCCAGCCGGCGCGGGGAGGAGACCCAGTACTTC. The encoded protein is CASRRGEETQYF.

The genes are TRBV15 and TRBJ2-2; D possibly corresponds to TRBD1 (5 bases). Between the trimmed V and J ends, which lost 3 bases and 6 bases, there was a span of 14 bases. The length of the CDR3 is 15 residues. From germline, CDR1 is LNHNV and CDR2 YYDKDF (reference sequence). CDR3 region: CATSRDNLESGELFF. In DNA, the CDR3 is TGTGCCACCAGCAGGGACAACTTGGAGTCCGGGGAGCTGTTTTTT.

V usage is TRBV6-1 and J usage is TRBJ1-3; weak D call: TRBD1 (5 bases). The CDR3 runs 14 residues. V lost 5 bases and J lost 5, with 13 bases in between. Looked up from germline, CDR1 is MNHNS and CDR2 is SASEGT. For the CDR3, the DNA is TGTGCCAGCAGTCCCACAGGTCCCCGAAACACCATATATTTT. This codes for CASSPTGPRNTIYF.

J is TRBJ2-5 and V is TRBV28, with TRBD1 matching 7 bases. Looked up from germline, CDR1 is MDHEN and CDR2 is SYDVKM. The CDR3 extends over 17 amino acids. Unmatched junction bases numbered 17, after V lost 5 bases and J lost 5 bases. CDR3 coding DNA: TGTGCCAGCAGTCAGGGGGTAGCTGGGGCGCTCCCGGAGACCCAGTACTTC. It specifies CASSQGVAGALPETQYF.

This clone has just one count. This chain connects TRBV11-2 to TRBJ2-5, with 8 positions matching TRBD2. Trimming removed 5 bases from V and 5 bases from J; junction bases left unmatched: 10. Germline values: CDR1 SGHAT, CDR2 FQNNGV. This CDR3 has 15 residues. CDR3 DNA: TGTGCCAGCAGCGACACCGGGAGGGGTTGGGAGACCCAGTACTTC. Its protein is CASSDTGRGWETQYF.

The V call is TRBV11-2, the J call TRBJ2-1, with 12 bases matching TRBD2. Trimming cost V 5 bases and J 8 bases; bases outside gene matches: 13. The germline gives CDR1 SGHAT, CDR2 FQNNGV. This CDR3 is 17 amino acids long. The CDR3 loop is CASSPLASGGGPYEQFF. CDR3 DNA: TGTGCCAGCAGCCCCCTGGCTAGCGGGGGGGGGCCCTATGAGCAGTTCTTC.

This clone was recorded a few times. The gene calls are TRBV28 and TRBJ1-5; no definite D call. Germline CDR1 and CDR2: MDHEN and SYDVKM. Trimming took 5 bases from V and 5 from J, leaving 16 bases between them. The length of the CDR3 is 15 residues. The CDR3 DNA follows: TGTGCCAGCAGTGCCCGGAGGGTGCGGGATCAGCCCCAGCATTTT. As protein: CASSARRVRDQPQHF.

The CDR3 region has the DNA TGCGCCAGCAGCCCAGCCGGGGCTAACTATGGCTACACCTTC. Translating gives CASSPAGANYGYTF. The chain couples TRBV5-1 to TRBJ1-2, with no clear D. Between the trimmed V and J ends, which lost 4 bases and 0 bases, there was a span of 10 bases. The CDR3 runs to 14 residues. Germline V CDR1 and CDR2: SGHRS, YFSETQ.

The chain joins TRBV2 to TRBJ2-3, with D perhaps TRBD2 (6 bases). Germline CDR1 is SNHLY and CDR2 is FYNNEI. This CDR3 is built from 13 residues. V gave up 7 bases and J gave up 2 bases, with 10 bases separating them. The CDR3 loop is CASNRDFTDTQYF. The CDR3 DNA follows: TGTGCCAGCAATAGGGACTTCACAGATACGCAGTATTTT.

V usage is TRBV29-1 and J usage is TRBJ2-1; D tentatively reads TRBD1 or TRBD2 (5 bases each). CDR3 length: 14 residues. The germline V and J ends were trimmed by 6 bases and 3 bases, with 15 bases remaining between them. In germline, CDR1 is SQVTM, CDR2 ANQGSEA. DNA of the CDR3: TGCAGCGTCCGTGAGGGGCGAGACTACAATGAGCAGTTCTTC. Its protein is CSVREGRDYNEQFF.

This sequence joins TRBV5-1 and TRBJ1-5; D is perhaps TRBD1 (5 bases). This CDR3 spans 16 amino acids. V was cut by 0 bases and J by 2 bases, with 12 bases left in between. Germline V lookup: CDR1 SGHRS, CDR2 YFSETQ. CDR3 amino acids: CASSLEGLYGNQPQHF. CDR3 sequence (DNA): TGCGCCAGCAGCTTGGAGGGGTTATACGGCAATCAGCCCCAGCATTTT.